This is a list of T cell receptor beta chains from one sample in a study of blood T cell repertoires in COVID-19. TCRdb's table, derived via immunoSEQ multiplex PCR, lists solely in-frame clones and lacks some. The table records over 300,000 clones, around 85% of them present only once. The sequencing input was peripheral blood. The receptors shown here come from a human donor in a cohort sampled during active COVID-19. Each CDR3 is given with its conserved first and last residue. The D gene is left open where the match is weak. Only part of the rows carry a size: once, few, many, or a class if the clone is expanded.

J gene,D gene,V gene,clone size,CDR3 protein,CDR3 DNA
TRBJ1-1,TRBD1,TRBV29-1,-,CSVDVTGQMNTEAFF,TGCAGCGTTGACGTAACGGGACAGATGAACACTGAAGCTTTCTTT
TRBJ2-1,TRBD2,TRBV7-3,-,CASSPLAGGLSYNEQFF,TGTGCCAGCAGCCCCCTAGCGGGGGGGCTGTCCTACAATGAGCAGTTCTTC
TRBJ1-2,-,TRBV30,-,CACTNYGAYTF,TGTGCCTGTACGAATTACGGTGCCTACACCTTC
TRBJ2-7,-,TRBV28,-,CASSPRTEVHEQYF,TGTGCCAGCAGTCCGAGGACAGAGGTCCACGAGCAGTACTTC
TRBJ2-7,-,TRBV15,-,CATSRAMSKQYF,TGTGCCACCAGCAGAGCGATGAGCAAGCAGTACTTC
TRBJ2-7,TRBD2,TRBV3-1/TRBV3-2,-,CASRGRRLAGVTYEQYF,TGTGCCAGCAGGGGCCGCAGACTAGCGGGGGTAACCTACGAGCAGTACTTC
TRBJ1-3,TRBD1,TRBV5-8,-,CASSSAEQGRYF,TGTGCCAGCAGCTCCGCGGAACAGGGGCGATATTTT
TRBJ1-1,-,TRBV2,-,CASRLRGLNTEAFF,TGTGCCAGCAGGCTCAGGGGCTTGAACACTGAAGCTTTCTTT
TRBJ2-2,-,TRBV7-9,-,CASSLVGQTGELFF,TGTGCCAGCAGCTTAGTTGGGCAAACCGGGGAGCTGTTTTTT
TRBJ2-2,TRBD1,TRBV27,once,CASSSRDSSIGELFF,TGTGCCAGCAGTTCGAGGGACAGTTCAATAGGGGAGCTGTTTTTT
TRBJ2-3,-,TRBV7-3,-,CASSLPRATDTQYF,TGTGCCAGCAGCTTACCCAGGGCCACAGATACGCAGTATTTT
TRBJ1-1,-,TRBV19,-,CASSPSAGGNMGEAFF,TGTGCCAGTAGCCCTAGCGCTGGGGGGAATATGGGTGAAGCTTTCTTT
TRBJ2-3,TRBD1,TRBV24-1,-,CATSDPGQEKLHTQYF,TGTGCCACCAGTGATCCTGGACAGGAGAAACTTCATACGCAGTATTTT
TRBJ2-3,-,TRBV5-5,-,CASSPGGALYTQYF,TGTGCCAGCTCCCCTGGGGGGGCGTTATATACGCAGTATTTT
TRBJ2-1,-,TRBV19,-,CASTWDKHNEQFF,TGTGCCAGTACCTGGGACAAACACAATGAGCAGTTCTTC
TRBJ2-7,TRBD1,TRBV20-1,-,CSARDSNEQYF,TGCAGTGCCCGGGACAGTAACGAGCAGTACTTC
TRBJ2-7,-,TRBV19,-,CASSMSGDTYEQYF,TGTGCCAGTAGTATGTCCGGGGACACCTACGAGCAGTACTTC
TRBJ2-1,-,TRBV7-2,-,CASSLARVNEQFF,TGTGCCAGCAGCTTAGCCAGGGTAAATGAGCAGTTCTTC
TRBJ2-7,-,TRBV27,-,CASSPGLRNEQYF,TGTGCCAGCAGCCCGGGACTTCGTAACGAGCAGTACTTC
TRBJ2-2,-,TRBV7-2,-,CASSLETRVQGGELFF,TGTGCCAGCAGCTTAGAAACCAGGGTACAGGGCGGGGAGCTGTTTTTT
TRBJ1-2,TRBD1,TRBV27,-,CASSLQGGGYGYTF,TGTGCCAGCAGTTTACAGGGGGGTGGCTATGGCTACACCTTC
TRBJ1-3,-,TRBV2,-,CASSLSDTIYF,TGTGCCAGCAGCCTCAGTGACACCATATATTTT
TRBJ2-7,TRBD1,TRBV5-1,-,CASRDRDYEQYF,TGCGCCAGCAGGGACAGGGACTACGAGCAGTACTTC
TRBJ1-5,TRBD1,TRBV6-5,-,CASSATGVGNQPQHF,TGTGCCAGCAGCGCCACAGGGGTGGGCAATCAGCCCCAGCATTTT
TRBJ2-1,TRBD1,TRBV5-6,once,CASSHQGAHEQFF,TGTGCCAGCAGCCATCAGGGGGCGCATGAGCAGTTCTTC
TRBJ2-7,-,TRBV5-1,-,CASSSFWMKRPYEQYF,TGCGCCAGCAGCTCATTCTGGATGAAGAGGCCCTACGAGCAGTACTTC
TRBJ1-2,-,TRBV27,-,CASSFGRGNYGYTF,TGTGCCAGCAGTTTTGGCAGGGGAAACTATGGCTACACCTTC
TRBJ1-4,-,TRBV7-9,-,CASSPGSTATNEKLFF,TGTGCCAGCAGCCCAGGATCTACAGCAACTAATGAAAAACTGTTTTTT
TRBJ2-3,TRBD1,TRBV10-3,-,CAISPRGQGHTDTQYF,TGTGCCATCAGTCCTAGGGGACAGGGACATACAGATACGCAGTATTTT
TRBJ2-1,TRBD2,TRBV30,-,CASRTRGEQFF,TGTGCCTCCCGGACTAGAGGGGAGCAGTTCTTC
TRBJ2-5,-,TRBV27,few,CASSLREQETQYF,TGTGCCAGCAGTTTAAGGGAGCAAGAGACCCAGTACTTC
TRBJ1-2,TRBD1,TRBV5-6,-,CASSRRGTGIDYGYTF,TGTGCCAGCAGCCGCCGAGGGACAGGGATTGACTATGGCTACACCTTC
TRBJ1-2,-,TRBV25-1,-,CASMGQGNGYTF,TGTGCCAGCATGGGTCAGGGGAATGGCTACACCTTC
TRBJ1-1,-,TRBV6-5,-,CASSYRTHKNTEAFF,TGTGCCAGCAGTTACCGAACCCACAAGAACACTGAAGCTTTCTTT
TRBJ1-3,TRBD1,TRBV9,-,CASSVTQGADTIYF,TGTGCCAGCAGCGTGACTCAGGGGGCAGACACCATATATTTT
TRBJ2-7,TRBD2,TRBV6-2/TRBV6-3,-,CASSSPSGGYDEQYF,TGTGCCAGCAGTTCCCCTAGCGGGGGCTACGACGAGCAGTACTTC
TRBJ1-2,-,TRBV6-2/TRBV6-3,once,CASSYSRYGYTF,TGTGCCAGCAGTTACTCGAGGTATGGCTACACCTTC
TRBJ1-1,-,TRBV7-8,-,CASSSLTAGGFFNDEAFF,TGTGCCAGCAGCTCCCTCACGGCAGGAGGTTTCTTTAATGATGAAGCTTTCTTT
TRBJ1-5,TRBD1,TRBV30,once,CAWNFGTASNQPQHF,TGTGCCTGGAACTTCGGGACAGCAAGCAATCAGCCCCAGCATTTT
TRBJ2-5,TRBD2,TRBV29-1,-,CSVDVVAGGETQYF,TGCAGCGTTGATGTGGTAGCGGGGGGAGAGACCCAGTACTTC
TRBJ1-5,TRBD1,TRBV5-1,-,CASATGADQPQHF,TGCGCCAGCGCCACAGGGGCCGATCAGCCCCAGCATTTT
TRBJ1-1,-,TRBV2,-,CASSWTDGQNTEAFF,TGTGCCAGCAGCTGGACCGACGGACAGAACACTGAAGCTTTCTTT
TRBJ2-3,-,TRBV19,-,CASIISDTQYF,TGTGCCAGTATAATTTCAGATACGCAGTATTTT
TRBJ2-7,-,TRBV7-9,once,CASSQDWDEQYF,TGTGCCAGCAGCCAGGATTGGGACGAGCAGTACTTC
TRBJ2-3,-,TRBV6-5,-,CASVSPGTDTQYF,TGTGCCAGCGTCTCCCCAGGCACAGATACGCAGTATTTT